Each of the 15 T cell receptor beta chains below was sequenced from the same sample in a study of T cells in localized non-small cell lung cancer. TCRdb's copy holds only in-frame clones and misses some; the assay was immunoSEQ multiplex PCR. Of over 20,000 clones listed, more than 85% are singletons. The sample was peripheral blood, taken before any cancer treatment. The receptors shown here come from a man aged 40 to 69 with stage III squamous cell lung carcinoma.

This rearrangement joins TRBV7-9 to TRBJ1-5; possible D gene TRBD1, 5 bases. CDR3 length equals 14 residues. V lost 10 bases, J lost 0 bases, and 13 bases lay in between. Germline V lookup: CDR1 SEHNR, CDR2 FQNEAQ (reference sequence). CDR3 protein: CATSWGNSNQPQHF. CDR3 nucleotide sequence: TGTGCCACCTCCTGGGGGAATAGCAATCAGCCCCAGCATTTT.

CDR3 coding DNA: TGTGCCAGCAGTGACGGTGGTAGCAATCAGCCCCAGCATTTT. Its translation: CASSDGGSNQPQHF. V is TRBV6-1 and J is TRBJ1-5, with unresolved D. The V and J ends lost 3 bases and 0 bases respectively, with 6 bases between them. This CDR3 contains 14 residues. The germline V gene has CDR1 MNHNS and CDR2 SASEGT.

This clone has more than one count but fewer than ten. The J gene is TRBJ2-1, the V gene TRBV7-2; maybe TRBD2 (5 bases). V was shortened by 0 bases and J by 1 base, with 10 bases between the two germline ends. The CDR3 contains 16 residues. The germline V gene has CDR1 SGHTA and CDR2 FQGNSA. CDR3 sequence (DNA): TGTGCCAGCAGCTTAGCGTCCGGGAAATCCTACAATGAGCAGTTCTTC. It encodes CASSLASGKSYNEQFF.

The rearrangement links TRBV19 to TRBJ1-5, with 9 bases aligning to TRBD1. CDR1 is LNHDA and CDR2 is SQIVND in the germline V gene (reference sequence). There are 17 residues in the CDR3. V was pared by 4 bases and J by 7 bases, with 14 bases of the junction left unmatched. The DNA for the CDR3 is TGTGCCAGTAGTACCATCGGACAGGGGAACTTCGGGCAGCCCCAGCATTTT. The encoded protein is CASSTIGQGNFGQPQHF.

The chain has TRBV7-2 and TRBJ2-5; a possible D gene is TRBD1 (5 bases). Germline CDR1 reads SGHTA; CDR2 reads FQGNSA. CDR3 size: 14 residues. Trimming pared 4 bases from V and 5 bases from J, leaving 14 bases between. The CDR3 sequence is CASSSTSRAETQYF. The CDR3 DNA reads TGTGCCAGCAGCTCCACGAGCAGGGCCGAGACCCAGTACTTC.

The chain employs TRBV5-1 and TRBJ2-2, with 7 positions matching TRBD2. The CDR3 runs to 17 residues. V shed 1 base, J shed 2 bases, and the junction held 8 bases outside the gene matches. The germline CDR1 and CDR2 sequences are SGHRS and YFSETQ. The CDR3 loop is CASSLSLGGRNTGELFF. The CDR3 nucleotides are TGCGCCAGCAGCTTGAGTCTGGGCGGGAGAAACACCGGGGAGCTGTTTTTT.

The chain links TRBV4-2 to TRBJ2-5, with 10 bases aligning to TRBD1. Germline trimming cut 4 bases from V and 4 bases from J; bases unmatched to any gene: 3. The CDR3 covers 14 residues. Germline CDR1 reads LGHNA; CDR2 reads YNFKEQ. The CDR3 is CASSLGTGVETQYF. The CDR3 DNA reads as TGTGCCAGCAGCCTGGGGACAGGGGTAGAGACCCAGTACTTC.

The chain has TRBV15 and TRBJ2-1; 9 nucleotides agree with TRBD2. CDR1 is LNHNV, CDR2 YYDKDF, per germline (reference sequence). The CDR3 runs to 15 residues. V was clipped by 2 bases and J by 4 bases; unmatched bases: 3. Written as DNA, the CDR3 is TGTGCCACCAGCAGATTTAGCGGGAGTTACAATGAGCAGTTCTTC. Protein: CATSRFSGSYNEQFF.

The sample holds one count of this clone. For the CDR3, the DNA is TGCGCCAGCAGCTTGACGGAGGTTTATAATTCACCCCTCCACTTT. This encodes CASSLTEVYNSPLHF. The genes are TRBV5-1 and TRBJ1-6; no clear D. The CDR3 is made up of 15 amino acids. CDR1 and CDR2 (germline): SGHRS, YFSETQ. Trimming pared 1 base from V and 4 bases from J, leaving 9 bases between.

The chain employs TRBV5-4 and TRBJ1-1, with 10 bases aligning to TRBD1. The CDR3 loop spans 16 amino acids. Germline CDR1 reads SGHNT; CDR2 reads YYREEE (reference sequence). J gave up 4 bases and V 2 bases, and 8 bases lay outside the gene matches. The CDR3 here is CASSFDRDRGGTEAFF. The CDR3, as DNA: TGTGCCAGCAGCTTCGACCGGGACAGGGGTGGCACTGAAGCTTTCTTT.

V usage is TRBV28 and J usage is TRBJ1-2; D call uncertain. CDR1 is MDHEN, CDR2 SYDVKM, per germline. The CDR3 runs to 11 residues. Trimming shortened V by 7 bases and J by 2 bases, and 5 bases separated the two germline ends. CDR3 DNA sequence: TGTGCCAGCAAGGGAAACTATGGCTACACCTTC. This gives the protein CASKGNYGYTF.

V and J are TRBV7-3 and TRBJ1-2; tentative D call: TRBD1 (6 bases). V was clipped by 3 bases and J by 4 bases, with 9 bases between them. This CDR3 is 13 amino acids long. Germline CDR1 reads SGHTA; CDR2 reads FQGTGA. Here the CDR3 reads CASSLSGAYGYTF. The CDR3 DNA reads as TGTGCCAGCAGCTTGTCAGGGGCCTATGGCTACACCTTC.

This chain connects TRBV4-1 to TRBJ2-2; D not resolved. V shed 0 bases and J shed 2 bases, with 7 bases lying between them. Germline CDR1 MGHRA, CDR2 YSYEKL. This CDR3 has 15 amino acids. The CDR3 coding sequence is TGCGCCAGCAGCCAAGATCTCATTAACACCGGGGAGCTGTTTTTT. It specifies CASSQDLINTGELFF.

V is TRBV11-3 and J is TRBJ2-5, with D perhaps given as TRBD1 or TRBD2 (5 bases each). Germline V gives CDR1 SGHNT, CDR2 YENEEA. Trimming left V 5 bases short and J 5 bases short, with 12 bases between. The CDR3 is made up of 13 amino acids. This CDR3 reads CASSRGPSETQYF. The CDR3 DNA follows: TGTGCCAGCAGCCGGGGACCAAGTGAGACCCAGTACTTC.

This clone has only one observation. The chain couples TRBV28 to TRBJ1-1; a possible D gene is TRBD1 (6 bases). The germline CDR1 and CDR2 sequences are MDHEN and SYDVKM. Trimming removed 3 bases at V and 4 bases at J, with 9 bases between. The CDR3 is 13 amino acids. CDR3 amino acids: CASSLGGVTEAFF. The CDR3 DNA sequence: TGTGCCAGCAGTTTGGGGGGCGTCACTGAAGCTTTCTTT. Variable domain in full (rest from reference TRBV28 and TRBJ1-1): DVKVTQSSRYLVKRTGEKVFLECVQDMDHENMFWYRQDPGLGLRLIYFSYDVKMKEKGDIPEGYSVSREKKERFSLILESASTNQTSMYLCASSLGGVTEAFFGQGTRLTVV.